This TCR beta chain was found in a study of T-cell reconstitution after alpha-beta-depleted transplantation in children (dated by TCRdb to 2015 to 2016). Notes on the research overall: T-cell immune reconstitution after TCRalphabeta/CD19-depleted allogeneic hematopoietic cell transplantation in children was quantitatively tracked in the study by means of TCR repertoire profiling.

Concerning this clonotype itself: No cognate antigen has been identified for it. No quality values exist for individual bases; no much larger clone is one base distant.

CDR1 and CDR2 (SGHTA, FQGNSA) derive from the germline V gene. Spanning cysteine to phenylalanine, the CDR3 consists of 15 amino acids. Just CDR3 DNA is preserved here, 45 bases in frame from base 1. The V and J ends are trimmed by 5 bases and 7 bases, leaving 15 bases between them. The library was generated by PCR. Instrument used: Illumina HiSeq 2500. Molecular barcoding was employed in the preparation of TCR libraries, with unique molecular identifiers being used to normalize TCRbeta repertoire quantification. TCRdb's own reprocessing of the public reads used fastp at Q25 and MiXCR and kept productive beta chains. Each entry merges the rows of one CDR3 protein and shows their most common DNA and genes. This sample is represented by more than 450,000 distinct CDR3 sequences; roughly 18% of them were singletons. The top ten clones comprise roughly 3.3% of the sample.

Sequencing was performed on PBMCs from the stem cell graft donor, taken from the stem cell graft. The rearrangement joined TRBV7-2 to TRBJ1-6; TRBD1 is a weak D gene call, 5 bases matching. The receptor was derived from a human donor who donated a stem cell graft to a child with acute lymphoblastic leukemia. The CDR3 in this case is CASSIAMTANSPLHF. Here is the DNA: TGTGCCAGCAGCATTGCTATGACAGCAAATTCACCCCTCCACTTT.